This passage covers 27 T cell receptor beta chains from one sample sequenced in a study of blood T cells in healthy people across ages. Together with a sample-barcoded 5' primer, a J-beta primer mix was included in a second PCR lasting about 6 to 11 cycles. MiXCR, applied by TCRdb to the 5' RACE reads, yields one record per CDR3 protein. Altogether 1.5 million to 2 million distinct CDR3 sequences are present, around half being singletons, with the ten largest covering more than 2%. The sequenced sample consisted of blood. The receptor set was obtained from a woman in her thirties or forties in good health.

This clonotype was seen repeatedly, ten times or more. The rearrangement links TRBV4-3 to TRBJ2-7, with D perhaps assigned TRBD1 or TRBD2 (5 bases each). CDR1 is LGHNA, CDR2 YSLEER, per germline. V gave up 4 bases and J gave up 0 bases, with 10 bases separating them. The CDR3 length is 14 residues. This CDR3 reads CASSPWGSSYEQYF. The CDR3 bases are TGCGCCAGCAGCCCGTGGGGGAGCTCCTACGAGCAGTACTTC.

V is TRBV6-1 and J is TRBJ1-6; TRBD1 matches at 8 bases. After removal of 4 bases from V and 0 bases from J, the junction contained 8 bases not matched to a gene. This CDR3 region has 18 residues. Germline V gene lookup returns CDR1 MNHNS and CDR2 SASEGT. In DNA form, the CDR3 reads TGTGCCAGCAGTGGAGGACAGGGCTCCAGCTCCTATAATTCACCCCTCCACTTT. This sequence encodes CASSGGQGSSSYNSPLHF.

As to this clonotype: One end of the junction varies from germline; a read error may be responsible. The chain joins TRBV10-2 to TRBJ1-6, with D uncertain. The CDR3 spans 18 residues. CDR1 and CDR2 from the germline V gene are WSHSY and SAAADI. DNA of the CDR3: TGCGCCAGCACTGAGGACCCTAGTCGCCGCTCCTATAATTCACCCCTCCACTTT. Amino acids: CASTEDPSRRSYNSPLHF.

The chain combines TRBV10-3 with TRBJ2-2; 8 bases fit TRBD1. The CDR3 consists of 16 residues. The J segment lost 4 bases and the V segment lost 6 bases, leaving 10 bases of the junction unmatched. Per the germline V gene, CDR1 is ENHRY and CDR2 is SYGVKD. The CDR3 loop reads CAIRPAAGTGTGELFF. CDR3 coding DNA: TGTGCCATCAGGCCCGCTGCCGGGACAGGCACCGGGGAGCTGTTTTTT.

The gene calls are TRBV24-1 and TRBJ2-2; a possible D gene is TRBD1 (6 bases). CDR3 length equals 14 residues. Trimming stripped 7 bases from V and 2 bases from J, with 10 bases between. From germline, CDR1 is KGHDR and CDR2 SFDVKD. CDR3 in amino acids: CATSPGQNTGELFF. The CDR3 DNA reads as TGTGCCACCAGCCCGGGACAAAACACCGGGGAGCTGTTTTTT.

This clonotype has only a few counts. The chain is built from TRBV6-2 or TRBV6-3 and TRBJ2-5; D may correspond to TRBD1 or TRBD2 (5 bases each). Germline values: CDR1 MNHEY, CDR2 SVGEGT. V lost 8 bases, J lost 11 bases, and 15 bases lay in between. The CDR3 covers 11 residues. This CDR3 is CASALGREQYF. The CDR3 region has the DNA TGTGCCAGCGCCCTGGGACGAGAGCAGTACTTC.

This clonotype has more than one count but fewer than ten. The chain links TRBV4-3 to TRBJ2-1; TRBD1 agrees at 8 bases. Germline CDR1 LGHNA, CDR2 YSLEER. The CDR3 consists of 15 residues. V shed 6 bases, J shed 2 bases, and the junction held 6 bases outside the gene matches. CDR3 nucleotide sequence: TGCGCCAGCAGTGAGGTGGACAGGGCCTACAATGAGCAGTTCTTC. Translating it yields CASSEVDRAYNEQFF.

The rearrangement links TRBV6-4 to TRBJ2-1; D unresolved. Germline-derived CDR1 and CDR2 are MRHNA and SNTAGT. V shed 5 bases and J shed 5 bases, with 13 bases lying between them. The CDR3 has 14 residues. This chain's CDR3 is CASSPRVSHNEQFF. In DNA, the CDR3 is TGTGCCAGCAGTCCACGCGTGTCCCACAATGAGCAGTTCTTC.

The CDR3 reads CASSFRRLAGGSPDTQYF. The CDR3, as DNA: TGTGCCAGCAGCTTCCGACGACTAGCGGGGGGAAGCCCAGATACGCAGTATTTT. This sequence joins TRBV7-2 and TRBJ2-3, with 13 bases fitting TRBD2. J was trimmed by 4 bases and V by 3 bases; bases with no gene match: 10. The CDR3 consists of 18 residues. Germline CDR1 reads SGHTA; CDR2 reads FQGNSA.

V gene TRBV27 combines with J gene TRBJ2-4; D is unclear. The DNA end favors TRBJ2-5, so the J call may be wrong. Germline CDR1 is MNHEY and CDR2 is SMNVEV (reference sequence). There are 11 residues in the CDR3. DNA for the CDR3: TGTGCCAGCGGTTCATCAGAGACCCAGTACTTC. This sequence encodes CASGSSETQYF.

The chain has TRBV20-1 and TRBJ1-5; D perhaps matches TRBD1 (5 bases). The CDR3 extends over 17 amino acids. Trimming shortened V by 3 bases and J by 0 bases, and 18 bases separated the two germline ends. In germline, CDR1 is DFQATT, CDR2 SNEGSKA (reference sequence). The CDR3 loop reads CSASPQGALNSNQPQHF. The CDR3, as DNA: TGCAGTGCTAGTCCGCAGGGTGCACTGAATAGCAATCAGCCCCAGCATTTT.

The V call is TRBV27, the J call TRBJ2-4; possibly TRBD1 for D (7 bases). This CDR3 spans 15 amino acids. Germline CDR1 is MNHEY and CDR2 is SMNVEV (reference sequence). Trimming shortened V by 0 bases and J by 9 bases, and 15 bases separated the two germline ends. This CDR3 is CASSLSGTVGGIQYF. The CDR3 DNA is TGTGCCAGCAGTTTATCCGGGACAGTGGGGGGCATTCAGTACTTC.

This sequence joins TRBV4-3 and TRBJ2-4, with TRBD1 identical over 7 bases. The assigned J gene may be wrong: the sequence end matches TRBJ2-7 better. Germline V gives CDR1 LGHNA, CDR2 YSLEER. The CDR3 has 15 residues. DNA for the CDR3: TGCGCCAGCAGCCAACAGACAGGGTGGCCTTACGAGCAGTACTTC. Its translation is CASSQQTGWPYEQYF.

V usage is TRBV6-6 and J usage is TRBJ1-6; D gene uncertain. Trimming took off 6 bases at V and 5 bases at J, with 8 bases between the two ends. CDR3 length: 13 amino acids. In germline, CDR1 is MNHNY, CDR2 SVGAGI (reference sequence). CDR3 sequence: CASRPGDNSPLHF. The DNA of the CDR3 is TGTGCCAGCAGGCCCGGAGATAATTCACCCCTCCACTTT.

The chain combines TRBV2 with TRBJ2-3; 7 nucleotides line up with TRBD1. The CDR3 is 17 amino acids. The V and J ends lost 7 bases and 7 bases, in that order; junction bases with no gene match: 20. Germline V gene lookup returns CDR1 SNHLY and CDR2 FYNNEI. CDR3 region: CASTGGSSSNRGNTQYF. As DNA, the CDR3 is TGTGCCAGCACTGGCGGTTCGTCCTCTAACAGGGGAAATACGCAGTATTTT.

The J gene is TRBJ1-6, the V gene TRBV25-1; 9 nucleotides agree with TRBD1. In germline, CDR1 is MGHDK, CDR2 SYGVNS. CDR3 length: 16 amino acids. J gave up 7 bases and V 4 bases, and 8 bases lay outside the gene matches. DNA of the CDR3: TGTGCCAGCAGTGGCCACAGGGGGCTAAGGAATTCACCCCTCCACTTT. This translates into CASSGHRGLRNSPLHF.

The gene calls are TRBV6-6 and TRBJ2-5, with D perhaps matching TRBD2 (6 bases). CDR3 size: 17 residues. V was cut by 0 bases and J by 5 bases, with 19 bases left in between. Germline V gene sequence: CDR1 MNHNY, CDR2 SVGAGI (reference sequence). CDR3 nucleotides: TGTGCCAGCAGTTACTCGGGTCCCTCCATGGGGGGTGAGACCCAGTACTTC. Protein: CASSYSGPSMGGETQYF.

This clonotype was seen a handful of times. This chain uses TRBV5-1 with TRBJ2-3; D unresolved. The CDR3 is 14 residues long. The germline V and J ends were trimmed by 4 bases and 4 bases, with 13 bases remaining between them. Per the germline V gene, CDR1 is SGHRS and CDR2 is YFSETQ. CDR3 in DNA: TGCGCCAGCAGCCCGGGCCTTGTCCCAGATACGCAGTATTTT. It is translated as CASSPGLVPDTQYF. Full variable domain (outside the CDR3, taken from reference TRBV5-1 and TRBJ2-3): KAGVTQTPRYLIKTRGQQVTLSCSPISGHRSVSWYQQTPGQGLQFLFEYFSETQRNKGNFPGRFSGRQFSNSRSEMNVSTLELGDSALYLCASSPGLVPDTQYFGPGTRLTVL.

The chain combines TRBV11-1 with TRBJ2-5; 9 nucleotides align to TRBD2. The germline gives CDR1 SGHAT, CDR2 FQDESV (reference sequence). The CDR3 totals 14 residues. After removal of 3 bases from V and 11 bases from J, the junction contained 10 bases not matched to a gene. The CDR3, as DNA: TGTGCCAGCAGCTTGTGGACTAGCGAGAATGAGCAGTACTTC. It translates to CASSLWTSENEQYF.

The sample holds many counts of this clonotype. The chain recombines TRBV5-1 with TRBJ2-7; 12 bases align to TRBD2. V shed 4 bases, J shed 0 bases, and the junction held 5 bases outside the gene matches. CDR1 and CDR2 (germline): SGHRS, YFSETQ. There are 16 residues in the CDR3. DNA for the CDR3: TGCGCCAGCAGCGATGGACTAGCGGGGCGCTCCTACGAGCAGTACTTC. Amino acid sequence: CASSDGLAGRSYEQYF.

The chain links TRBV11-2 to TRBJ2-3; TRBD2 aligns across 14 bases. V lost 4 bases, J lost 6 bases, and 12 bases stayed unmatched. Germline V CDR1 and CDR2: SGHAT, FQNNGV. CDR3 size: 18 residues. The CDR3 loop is CASSSPPGLAGELDTQYF. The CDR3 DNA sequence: TGTGCCAGCAGCTCCCCCCCGGGACTAGCGGGGGAGCTTGATACGCAGTATTTT.

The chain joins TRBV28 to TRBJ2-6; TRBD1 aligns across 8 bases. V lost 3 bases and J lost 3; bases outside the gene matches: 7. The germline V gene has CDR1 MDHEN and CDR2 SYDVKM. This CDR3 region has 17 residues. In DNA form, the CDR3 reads TGTGCCAGCAGTTTGCAGGGGGCAGGTGGTGGGGCCAACGTCCTGACTTTC. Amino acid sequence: CASSLQGAGGGANVLTF.

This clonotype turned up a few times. The CDR3 coding sequence is TGTGCCAGCAGCACCGGGACGGTCGGCCCAGATACGCAGTATTTT. It is translated as CASSTGTVGPDTQYF. This chain uses TRBV7-2 with TRBJ2-3; possibly TRBD1 or TRBD2 for D (5 bases each). CDR1 is SGHTA, CDR2 FQGNSA, per germline. The CDR3 loop spans 15 amino acids. V lost 5 bases and J 4 bases, leaving 16 bases between the germline ends.

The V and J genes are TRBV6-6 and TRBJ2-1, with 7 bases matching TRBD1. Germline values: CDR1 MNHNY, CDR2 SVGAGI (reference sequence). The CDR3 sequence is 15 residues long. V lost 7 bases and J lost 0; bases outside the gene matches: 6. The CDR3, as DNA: TGTGCCAGCATGGGGGCAGGGGGCTCCTACAATGAGCAGTTCTTC. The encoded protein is CASMGAGGSYNEQFF.

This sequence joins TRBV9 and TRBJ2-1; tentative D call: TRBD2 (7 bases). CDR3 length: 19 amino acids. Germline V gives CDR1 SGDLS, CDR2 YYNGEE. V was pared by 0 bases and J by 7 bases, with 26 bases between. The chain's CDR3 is CASSVEGGPLWSFENEQFF. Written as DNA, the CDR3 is TGTGCCAGCAGCGTAGAGGGGGGGCCTTTATGGTCGTTCGAAAATGAGCAGTTCTTC.

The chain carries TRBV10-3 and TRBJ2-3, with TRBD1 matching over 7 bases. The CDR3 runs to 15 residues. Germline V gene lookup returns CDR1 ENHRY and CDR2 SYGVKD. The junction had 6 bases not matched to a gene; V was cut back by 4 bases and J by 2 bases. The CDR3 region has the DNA TGTGCCATCAGTGCAGGGGGATCGTTCACAGATACGCAGTATTTT. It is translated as CAISAGGSFTDTQYF.

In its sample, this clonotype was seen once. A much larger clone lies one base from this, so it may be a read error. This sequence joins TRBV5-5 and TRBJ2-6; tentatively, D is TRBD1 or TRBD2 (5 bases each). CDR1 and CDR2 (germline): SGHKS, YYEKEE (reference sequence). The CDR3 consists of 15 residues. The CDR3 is CASSRGVSGANVPTF. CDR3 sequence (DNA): TGTGCCAGCAGCCGAGGGGTGTCTGGGGCCAACGTCCCGACTTTC.